What follows are 22 T cell receptor beta chains derived from one specimen sequenced in a study of T cell changes during pregnancy in multiple sclerosis. Profiled with immunoSEQ multiplex PCR; TCRdb holds only in-frame clones, not every one. There are about 42,000 clones in the sample; 84% occur only once, and 0.55% to 0.65% lies in the top ten. The source was CD4+ T cells from peripheral blood mononuclear cells, collected before pregnancy. The receptors here all came from a female donor with multiple sclerosis, enrolled in a pregnancy study.

This clone was counted only a few times. V is TRBV7-9 and J is TRBJ2-3; 8 nucleotides agree with TRBD2. V was pared by 9 bases and J by 0 bases, with 14 bases of the junction left unmatched. The CDR3 extends over 17 amino acids. The germline CDR1 and CDR2 sequences are SEHNR and FQNEAQ (reference sequence). The CDR3: CASRIVLGGGSTDTQYF. DNA of the CDR3: TGTGCCAGTAGGATTGTCCTTGGCGGGGGGAGCACAGATACGCAGTATTTT.

The J gene is TRBJ2-3, the V gene TRBV11-2; a possible D gene is TRBD2 (5 bases). This CDR3 has 15 residues. Per the germline V gene, CDR1 is SGHAT and CDR2 is FQNNGV. V lost 4 bases and J lost 0, with 11 bases in between. The CDR3 spells CASSSLALSTDTQYF. CDR3 DNA sequence: TGTGCCAGCAGCTCTTTAGCGCTGAGCACAGATACGCAGTATTTT.

The chain couples TRBV10-3 to TRBJ2-7; 8 bases line up with TRBD1. V shed 7 bases and J 5 bases; nucleotides not matched to a gene: 10. The CDR3 spans 14 residues. CDR1 and CDR2 from the germline V gene are ENHRY and SYGVKD. CDR3 loop: CAITHGQGEHEQYF. The CDR3 nucleotides read TGTGCCATCACTCATGGACAGGGAGAGCACGAGCAGTACTTC.

This chain links TRBV2 with TRBJ1-1, with D unclear. From germline, CDR1 is SNHLY and CDR2 FYNNEI. There are 13 residues in the CDR3. V dropped 8 bases and J dropped 0 bases, with 10 bases sitting between them. The chain's CDR3 is CASLREMNTEAFF. The CDR3 DNA follows: TGTGCCAGCCTACGGGAGATGAACACTGAAGCTTTCTTT.

The gene calls are TRBV5-6 and TRBJ1-2; TRBD1 matches 7 bases. J gave up 1 base and V 0 bases, and 6 bases lay outside the gene matches. CDR1 and CDR2 (germline): SGHDT, YYEEEE. This CDR3 spans 16 amino acids. CDR3 loop: CASSLVTGQINYGYTF. CDR3 nucleotides: TGTGCCAGCAGCTTGGTAACGGGACAGATTAACTATGGCTACACCTTC.

Only one count was recorded for this clone. V gene TRBV5-5 combines with J gene TRBJ1-2; D is unclear. Per the germline V gene, CDR1 is SGHKS and CDR2 is YYEKEE (reference sequence). The V gene lost 0 bases and the J gene lost 8 bases, with 11 bases spanning the gap. CDR3 length: 13 residues. In DNA, the CDR3 is TGTGCCAGCAGCTTGGGGCGAGGGTTAGGCTACACCTTC. Translating gives CASSLGRGLGYTF.

This chain links TRBV7-9 with TRBJ1-1, with D possibly matching TRBD1 (5 bases). The germline CDR1 and CDR2 sequences are SEHNR and FQNEAQ (reference sequence). V was cut by 4 bases and J by 1 base, with 13 bases left in between. The CDR3 covers 15 residues. CDR3: CASSSRGWQNTEAFF. For the CDR3, the DNA is TGTGCCAGCAGCTCCCGGGGGTGGCAGAACACTGAAGCTTTCTTT.

J is TRBJ1-5 and V is TRBV13; D gene unclear. Per germline, CDR1 PRHDT and CDR2 FYEKMQ (reference sequence). The germline V and J ends were trimmed by 3 bases and 5 bases, with 8 bases remaining between them. This CDR3 is 13 amino acids long. CDR3 region: CASSLSGYQPQHF. In nucleotides, the CDR3 is TGTGCCAGCAGCTTGTCCGGGTATCAGCCCCAGCATTTT.

In its sample, this clone was seen many times. The gene calls are TRBV2 and TRBJ1-6, with 7 bases lining up with TRBD1. The germline V gene has CDR1 SNHLY and CDR2 FYNNEI. This CDR3 is built from 16 residues. V shed 5 bases, J shed 10 bases, and the junction held 14 bases outside the gene matches. The CDR3 spells CASSLVHTGALSPLHF. The CDR3 DNA reads as TGTGCCAGCAGTCTTGTCCATACAGGGGCATTATCACCCCTCCACTTT.

The chain recombines TRBV5-6 with TRBJ1-6; the match to TRBD1 covers 8 bases. The CDR3 covers 13 residues. V shed 5 bases, J shed 8 bases, and the junction held 3 bases outside the gene matches. CDR1 SGHDT and CDR2 YYEEEE come from the germline V gene. The CDR3 bases are TGTGCCAGCAGGACGGACAGGGATTCACCCCTCCACTTT. Its protein product is CASRTDRDSPLHF.

This clone was recorded once. The genes are TRBV5-1 and TRBJ1-6; the match to TRBD1 covers 8 bases. This CDR3 is 15 amino acids long. Germline values: CDR1 SGHRS, CDR2 YFSETQ. After removal of 4 bases from V and 3 bases from J, the junction contained 3 bases not matched to a gene. CDR3 sequence (DNA): TGCGCCAGCAGCGCGGGACAGGACTATAATTCACCCCTCCACTTT. Protein product: CASSAGQDYNSPLHF.

CDR3 protein: CASGGLNYEQYF. The CDR3 bases are TGTGCCAGCGGGGGACTCAACTACGAGCAGTACTTC. The chain combines TRBV9 with TRBJ2-7; possible D gene TRBD2, 6 bases. The CDR3 consists of 12 residues. Trimming pared 7 bases from V and 3 bases from J, leaving 11 bases between. CDR1 is SGDLS, CDR2 YYNGEE, per germline.

The genes are TRBV7-3 and TRBJ1-1; tentatively, D is TRBD1 (5 bases). From germline, CDR1 is SGHTA and CDR2 FQGTGA. The CDR3 spans 13 residues. V lost 4 bases and J 8 bases, leaving 14 bases between the germline ends. The CDR3 sequence is CASSSRGGGEAFF. The CDR3 nucleotides are TGTGCCAGCAGCTCCCGGGGGGGAGGGGAAGCTTTCTTT.

The chain joins TRBV6-5 to TRBJ1-2; D unclear. Germline assignment: CDR1 MNHEY and CDR2 SVGAGI. The CDR3 has 11 residues. V was trimmed by 2 bases and J by 14 bases, leaving 12 bases between them. The CDR3 DNA reads as TGTGCCAGCAGTTACGGTCAGTCATATACCTTC. Translating gives CASSYGQSYTF.

This clone occurred once. The junction departs from the called germline gene at one end, perhaps through a read error. The J gene is TRBJ1-1, the V gene TRBV2; D might be TRBD1 (5 bases). The CDR3 length is 13 residues. Germline V gene data show CDR1 as SNHLY and CDR2 as FYNNEI. The CDR3 DNA sequence: TGTGCCAGCAGTGGACAGAAGAACACTGAAGTTTTCTTT. Translating it yields CASSGQKNTEVFF.

The chain carries TRBV19 and TRBJ1-4; 8 bases are a match to TRBD1. CDR3 size: 15 residues. V was pared by 7 bases and J by 6 bases, with 10 bases of the junction left unmatched. Germline V CDR1 and CDR2: LNHDA, SQIVND (reference sequence). The CDR3 DNA reads TGTGCCAGTACCGCCGGGACAGGAGCATATGAAAAACTGTTTTTT. Amino acid sequence: CASTAGTGAYEKLFF. Supplemented by reference TRBV19 and TRBJ1-4, the full variable domain reads DGGITQSPKYLFRKEGQNVTLSCEQNLNHDAMYWYRQDPGQGLRLIYYSQIVNDFQKGDIAEGYSVSREKKESFPLTVTSAQKNPTAFYLCASTAGTGAYEKLFFGSGTQLSVL.

This clone was seen only once. The chain combines TRBV2 with TRBJ2-4; TRBD2 agrees at 15 bases. CDR1 and CDR2 (germline): SNHLY, FYNNEI. The CDR3 is 16 amino acids. V lost 8 bases, J lost 7 bases, and 9 bases stayed unmatched. In DNA form, the CDR3 reads TGTGCCAGCGAGGGACTAGCGGGGGGTAGTTGGAACATTCAGTACTTC. Translation gives CASEGLAGGSWNIQYF.

The V gene is TRBV2, the J gene TRBJ2-1; 10 bases match TRBD2. Germline values: CDR1 SNHLY, CDR2 FYNNEI. The ends lost 6 bases at V and 4 bases at J; junction bases unmatched: 6. The CDR3 is 15 residues long. CDR3 amino acids: CASSLGLAAYNEQFF. The CDR3 DNA sequence: TGTGCCAGCAGCTTAGGACTAGCGGCGTACAATGAGCAGTTCTTC. Combining the CDR3 with reference TRBV2 and TRBJ2-1 gives the whole variable domain EPEVTQTPSHQVTQMGQEVILRCVPISNHLYFYWYRQILGQKVEFLVSFYNNEISEKSEIFDDQFSVERPDGSNFTLKIRSTKLEDSAMYFCASSLGLAAYNEQFFGPGTRLTVL.

The genes are TRBV28 and TRBJ2-3; TRBD1 agrees at 9 bases. The CDR3 contains 12 residues. V trimming: 3 bases; J trimming: 15 bases; junction bases outside the gene matches: 7. Per the germline V gene, CDR1 is MDHEN and CDR2 is SYDVKM. The CDR3 DNA is TGTGCCAGCAGTTTCGACAGGGGGAAGCTCTATTTT. It specifies CASSFDRGKLYF.

The rearrangement uses TRBV7-6 and TRBJ2-7; D uncertain. Trimming left V 5 bases short and J 1 base short, with 9 bases between. The CDR3 covers 13 residues. CDR1 is SGHVS and CDR2 is FNYEAQ in the germline V gene. CDR3 region: CASSPRRSYEQYF. CDR3 sequence (DNA): TGTGCCAGCAGCCCCCGCCGGTCCTACGAGCAGTACTTC. Full variable domain (missing parts from reference TRBV7-6 and TRBJ2-7): GAGVSQSPRYKVTKRGQDVALRCDPISGHVSLYWYRQALGQGPEFLTYFNYEAQQDKSGLPNDRFSAERPEGSISTLTIQRTEQRDSAMYRCASSPRRSYEQYFGPGTRLTVT.

This clone was picked up one time. This chain links TRBV5-1 with TRBJ2-6; TRBD1 matches 8 bases. This CDR3 is built from 18 residues. Germline lookup yields CDR1 SGHRS and CDR2 YFSETQ. The ends lost 4 bases at V and 0 bases at J; junction bases unmatched: 9. In DNA, the CDR3 is TGCGCCAGCAGCGGAGACAGGGGTGGGGGCTCTGGGGCCAACGTCCTGACTTTC. It codes for CASSGDRGGGSGANVLTF.

This clone was counted only a few times. This chain uses TRBV18 with TRBJ1-1; the D is unclear. CDR1 is KGHSH, CDR2 LQKENI, per germline. Trimming removed 7 bases from V and 4 bases from J, with 10 bases in between. The CDR3 is made up of 12 amino acids. This chain's CDR3 is CASLLLGTEAFF. As DNA, the CDR3 is TGTGCCAGCTTACTATTGGGCACTGAAGCTTTCTTT.